A single T cell receptor (beta chain) is shown here with its context. These data originate in a study of blood T cell repertoires in COVID-19. How the authors handled the data: Reference gene primer amplification gave nucleated cell count estimates. Measured with immunoSEQ multiplex PCR; TCRdb has only the in-frame clones, and not every one. For V, J and clone size, that table is used; D and trimming come from the DNA. The sample carries about 70,000 clones, 65% to 85% recorded once. The clonotype was recovered from a woman over 75 with active or convalescent COVID-19. Sequencing used peripheral blood.

The CDR3 DNA reads TGCGCCAGCAAGACGGAAGCCCGCGGGGAGACCCAGTACTTC. It encodes CASKTEARGETQYF. The V call is TRBV5-1, the J call TRBJ2-5, with TRBD2 as a possible D gene (5 bases). The CDR3 is 14 residues long. The germline CDR1 and CDR2 sequences are SGHRS and YFSETQ. V was pared by 6 bases and J by 5 bases, with 17 bases between.